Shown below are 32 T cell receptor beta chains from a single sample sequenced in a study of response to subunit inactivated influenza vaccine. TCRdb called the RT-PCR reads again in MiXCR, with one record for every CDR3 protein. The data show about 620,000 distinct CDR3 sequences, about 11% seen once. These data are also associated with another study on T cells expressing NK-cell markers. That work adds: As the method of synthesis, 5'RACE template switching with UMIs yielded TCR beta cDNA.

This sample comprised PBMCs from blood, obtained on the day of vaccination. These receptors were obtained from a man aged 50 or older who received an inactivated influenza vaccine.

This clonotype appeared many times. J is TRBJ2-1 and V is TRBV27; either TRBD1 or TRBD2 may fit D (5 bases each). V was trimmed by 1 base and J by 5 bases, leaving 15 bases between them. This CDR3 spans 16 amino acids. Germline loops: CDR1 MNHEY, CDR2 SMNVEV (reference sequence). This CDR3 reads CASSLYPPQGDNEQFF. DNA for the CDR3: TGTGCCAGCAGTTTATACCCCCCGCAGGGAGACAATGAGCAGTTCTTC.

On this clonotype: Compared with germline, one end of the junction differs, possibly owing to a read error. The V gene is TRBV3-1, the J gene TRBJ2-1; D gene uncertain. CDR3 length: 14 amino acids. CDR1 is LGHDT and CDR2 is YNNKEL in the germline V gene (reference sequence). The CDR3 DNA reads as TGTGCCAGCAGCCTCGCCCGAGTATACAAGGAGCAGTTCTTC. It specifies CASSLARVYKEQFF.

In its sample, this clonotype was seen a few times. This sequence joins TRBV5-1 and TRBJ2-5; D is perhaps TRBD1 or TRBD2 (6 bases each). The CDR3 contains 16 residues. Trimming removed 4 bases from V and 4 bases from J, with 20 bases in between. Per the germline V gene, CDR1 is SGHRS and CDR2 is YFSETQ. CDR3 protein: CASSPWGAGGGETQYF. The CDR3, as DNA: TGCGCCAGCAGCCCCTGGGGGGCCGGGGGTGGAGAGACCCAGTACTTC.

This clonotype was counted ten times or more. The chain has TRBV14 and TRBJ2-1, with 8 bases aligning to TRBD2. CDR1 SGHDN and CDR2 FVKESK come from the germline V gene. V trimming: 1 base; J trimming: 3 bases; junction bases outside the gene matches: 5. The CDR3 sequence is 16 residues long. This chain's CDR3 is CASSQVGGASYNEQFF. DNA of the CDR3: TGTGCCAGCAGCCAAGTCGGGGGGGCTAGCTACAATGAGCAGTTCTTC.

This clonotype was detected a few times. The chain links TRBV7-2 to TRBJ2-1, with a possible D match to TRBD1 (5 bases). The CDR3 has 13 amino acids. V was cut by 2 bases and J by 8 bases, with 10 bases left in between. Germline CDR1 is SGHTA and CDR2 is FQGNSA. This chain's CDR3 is CASSLRLGDEQFF. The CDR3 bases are TGTGCCAGCAGCTTACGTCTAGGGGATGAGCAGTTCTTC.

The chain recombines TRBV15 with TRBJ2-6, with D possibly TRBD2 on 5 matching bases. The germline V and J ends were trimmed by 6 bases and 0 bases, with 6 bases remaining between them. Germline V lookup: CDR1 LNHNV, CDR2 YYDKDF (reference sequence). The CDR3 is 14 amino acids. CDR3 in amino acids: CATRGSSGANVLTF. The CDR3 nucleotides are TGTGCCACCAGGGGGAGCTCTGGGGCCAACGTCCTGACTTTC. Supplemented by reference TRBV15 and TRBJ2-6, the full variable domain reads DAMVIQNPRYQVTQFGKPVTLSCSQTLNHNVMYWYQQKSSQAPKLLFHYYDKDFNNEADTPDNFQSRRPNTSFCFLDIRSPGLGDTAMYLCATRGSSGANVLTFGAGSRLTVL.

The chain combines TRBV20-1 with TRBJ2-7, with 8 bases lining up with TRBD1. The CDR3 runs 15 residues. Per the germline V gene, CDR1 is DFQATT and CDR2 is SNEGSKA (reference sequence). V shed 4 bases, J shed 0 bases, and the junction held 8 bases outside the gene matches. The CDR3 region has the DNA TGCAGTGCTAAAATCCGGGACAGGTTCTCCTACGAGCAGTACTTC. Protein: CSAKIRDRFSYEQYF.

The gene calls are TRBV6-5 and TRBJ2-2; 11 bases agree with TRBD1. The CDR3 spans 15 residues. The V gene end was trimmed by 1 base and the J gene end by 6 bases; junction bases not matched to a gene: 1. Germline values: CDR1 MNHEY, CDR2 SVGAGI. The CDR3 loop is CASSYLGQGAGELFF. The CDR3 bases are TGTGCCAGCAGTTACTTGGGACAGGGGGCCGGGGAGCTGTTTTTT.

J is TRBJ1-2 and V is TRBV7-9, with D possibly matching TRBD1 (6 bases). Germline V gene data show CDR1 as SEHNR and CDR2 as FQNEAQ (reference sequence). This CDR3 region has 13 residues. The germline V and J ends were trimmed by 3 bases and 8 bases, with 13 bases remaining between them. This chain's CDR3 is CASSLGHLEGYTF. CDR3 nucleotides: TGTGCCAGCAGCTTGGGACACTTAGAAGGCTACACCTTC.

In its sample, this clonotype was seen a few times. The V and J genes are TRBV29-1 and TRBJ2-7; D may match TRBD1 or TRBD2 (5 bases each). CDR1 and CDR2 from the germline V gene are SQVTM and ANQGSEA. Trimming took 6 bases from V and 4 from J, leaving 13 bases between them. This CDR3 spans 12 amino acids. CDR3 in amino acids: CSVGTVTYEQYF. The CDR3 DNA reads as TGCAGCGTGGGGACGGTAACTTACGAGCAGTACTTC.

The CDR3 DNA reads TGTGCCAGCAGCGCTGGAGCGGGCCCGTACAATGAGCAGTTCTTC. Its translation: CASSAGAGPYNEQFF. The chain carries TRBV9 and TRBJ2-1, with TRBD2 as a possible D gene (6 bases). This CDR3 region has 15 residues. V was pared by 3 bases and J by 4 bases, with 14 bases between. Germline assignment: CDR1 SGDLS and CDR2 YYNGEE. The entire variable domain, with the rest obtained from reference TRBV9 and TRBJ2-1, is as follows: DSGVTQTPKHLITATGQRVTLRCSPRSGDLSVYWYQQSLDQGLQFLIQYYNGEERAKGNILERFSAQQFPDLHSELNLSSLELGDSALYFCASSAGAGPYNEQFFGPGTRLTVL.

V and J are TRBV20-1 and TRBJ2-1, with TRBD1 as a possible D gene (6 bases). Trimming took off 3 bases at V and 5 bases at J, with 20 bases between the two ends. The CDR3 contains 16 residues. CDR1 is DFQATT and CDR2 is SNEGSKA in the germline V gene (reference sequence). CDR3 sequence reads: CSARTPVGTSHNEQFF. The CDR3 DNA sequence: TGCAGTGCTAGGACCCCGGTAGGGACAAGTCACAATGAGCAGTTCTTC.

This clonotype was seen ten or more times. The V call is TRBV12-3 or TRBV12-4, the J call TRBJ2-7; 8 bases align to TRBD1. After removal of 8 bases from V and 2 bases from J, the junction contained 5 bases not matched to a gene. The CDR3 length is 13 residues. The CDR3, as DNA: TGTGCCAGCGGACAGGGCAGTGCCTACGAGCAGTACTTC. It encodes CASGQGSAYEQYF.

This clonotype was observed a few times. CDR3 region: CASSQDGGTGGRTEAFF. CDR3 nucleotide sequence: TGTGCCAGCAGCCAGGATGGGGGGACAGGGGGCAGGACTGAAGCTTTCTTT. The J gene is TRBJ1-1, the V gene TRBV3-1; 12 nucleotides align to TRBD1. The V and J ends lost 3 bases and 5 bases, in that order; junction bases with no gene match: 10. This CDR3 is built from 17 residues. The germline V gene has CDR1 LGHDT and CDR2 YNNKEL (reference sequence).

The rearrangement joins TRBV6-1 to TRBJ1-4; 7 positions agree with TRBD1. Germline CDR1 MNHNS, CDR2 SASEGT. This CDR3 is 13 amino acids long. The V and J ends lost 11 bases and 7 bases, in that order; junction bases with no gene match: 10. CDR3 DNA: TGTGCCTTAAGAAGGGGGCTCTGTGAAAAACTGTTTTTT. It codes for CALRRGLCEKLFF.

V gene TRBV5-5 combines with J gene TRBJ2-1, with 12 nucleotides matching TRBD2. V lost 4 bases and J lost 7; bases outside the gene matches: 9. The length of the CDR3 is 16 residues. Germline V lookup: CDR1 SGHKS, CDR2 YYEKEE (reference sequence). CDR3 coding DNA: TGTGCCAGCAGCGTTCTAGCGGGGGGGTTTGGGAATGAGCAGTTCTTC. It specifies CASSVLAGGFGNEQFF. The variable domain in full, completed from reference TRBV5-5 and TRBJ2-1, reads DAGVTQSPTHLIKTRGQQVTLRCSPISGHKSVSWYQQVLGQGPQFIFQYYEKEERGRGNFPDRFSARQFPNYSSELNVNALLLGDSALYLCASSVLAGGFGNEQFFGPGTRLTVL.

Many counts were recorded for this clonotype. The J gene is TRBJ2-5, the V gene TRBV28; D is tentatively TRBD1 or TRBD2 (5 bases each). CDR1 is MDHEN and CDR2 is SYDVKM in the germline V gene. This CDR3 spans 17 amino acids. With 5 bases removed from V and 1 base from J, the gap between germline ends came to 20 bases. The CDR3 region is CASSPRQRARAQETQYF. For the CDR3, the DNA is TGTGCCAGCAGTCCGAGACAGAGGGCGAGGGCCCAAGAGACCCAGTACTTC.

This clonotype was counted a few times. The CDR3 DNA reads TGTGCCAGCAGCTTAGAAGCGTACGGGAAGGTTGGTAGGTTCTTC. Its translation is CASSLEAYGKVGRFF. The chain employs TRBV13 and TRBJ2-1, with D perhaps matching TRBD2 (5 bases). The CDR3 has 15 amino acids. In germline, CDR1 is PRHDT, CDR2 FYEKMQ (reference sequence). Trimming removed 1 base from V and 15 bases from J, with 22 bases in between.

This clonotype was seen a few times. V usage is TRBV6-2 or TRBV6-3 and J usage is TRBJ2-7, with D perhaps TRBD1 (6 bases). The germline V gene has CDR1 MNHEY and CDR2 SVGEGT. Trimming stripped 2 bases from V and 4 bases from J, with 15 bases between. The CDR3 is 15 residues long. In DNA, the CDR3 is TGTGCCAGCAGTTACCTCGGGACACTGAGTTACGAGCAGTACTTC. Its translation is CASSYLGTLSYEQYF.

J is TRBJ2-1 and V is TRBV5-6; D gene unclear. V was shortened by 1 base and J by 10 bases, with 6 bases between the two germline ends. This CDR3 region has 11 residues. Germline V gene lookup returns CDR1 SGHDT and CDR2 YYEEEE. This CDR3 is CASSLTREQFF. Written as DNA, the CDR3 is TGTGCCAGCAGCTTGACCCGAGAGCAGTTCTTC.

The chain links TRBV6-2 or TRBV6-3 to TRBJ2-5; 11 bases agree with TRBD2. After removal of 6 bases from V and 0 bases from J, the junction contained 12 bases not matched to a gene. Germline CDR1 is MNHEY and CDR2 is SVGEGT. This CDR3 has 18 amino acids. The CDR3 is CASSLGYGTSGHQETQYF. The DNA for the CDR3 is TGTGCCAGCAGCCTAGGATATGGGACTAGCGGTCACCAAGAGACCCAGTACTTC.

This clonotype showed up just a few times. The CDR3 nucleotides read TGCAGTGCTAGTGTGGAGTTGGGGGGAAACACCATATATTTT. It is translated as CSASVELGGNTIYF. The chain recombines TRBV20-1 with TRBJ1-3; D is uncertain. V dropped 3 bases and J dropped 4 bases, with 13 bases sitting between them. This CDR3 has 14 amino acids. Germline V gene lookup returns CDR1 DFQATT and CDR2 SNEGSKA (reference sequence).

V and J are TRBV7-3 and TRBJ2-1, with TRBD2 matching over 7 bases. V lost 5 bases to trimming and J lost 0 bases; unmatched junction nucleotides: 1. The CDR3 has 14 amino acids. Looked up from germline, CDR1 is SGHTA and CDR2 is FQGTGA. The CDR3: CASSRGDSYNEQFF. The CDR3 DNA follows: TGTGCCAGCAGCCGGGGGGACTCCTACAATGAGCAGTTCTTC.

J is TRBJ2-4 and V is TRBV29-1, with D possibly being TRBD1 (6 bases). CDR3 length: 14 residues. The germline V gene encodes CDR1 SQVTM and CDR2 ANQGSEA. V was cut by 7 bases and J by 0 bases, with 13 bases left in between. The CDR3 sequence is CSGRDTLAKNIQYF. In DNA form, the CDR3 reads TGCAGCGGCCGGGACACTCTAGCCAAAAACATTCAGTACTTC. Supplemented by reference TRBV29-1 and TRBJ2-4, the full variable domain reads SAVISQKPSRDICQRGTSLTIQCQVDSQVTMMFWYRQQPGQSLTLIATANQGSEATYESGFVIDKFPISRPNLTFSTLTVSNMSPEDSSIYLCSGRDTLAKNIQYFGAGTRLSVL.

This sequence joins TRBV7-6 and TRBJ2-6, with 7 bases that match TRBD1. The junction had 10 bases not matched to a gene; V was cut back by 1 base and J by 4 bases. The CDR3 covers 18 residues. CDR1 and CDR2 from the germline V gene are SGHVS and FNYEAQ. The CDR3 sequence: CASSLGDRSTLGANVLTF. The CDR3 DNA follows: TGTGCCAGCAGCTTAGGGGACAGATCAACCCTAGGGGCCAACGTCCTGACTTTC.

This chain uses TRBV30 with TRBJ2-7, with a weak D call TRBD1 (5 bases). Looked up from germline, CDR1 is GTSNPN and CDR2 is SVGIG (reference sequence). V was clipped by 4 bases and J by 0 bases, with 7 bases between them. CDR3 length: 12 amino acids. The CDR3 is CAWTGNSYEQYF. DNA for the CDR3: TGTGCCTGGACAGGGAACTCCTACGAGCAGTACTTC. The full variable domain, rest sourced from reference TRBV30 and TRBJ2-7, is SQTIHQWPATLVQPVGSPLSLECTVEGTSNPNLYWYRQAAGRGLQLLFYSVGIGQISSEVPQNLSASRPQDRQFILSSKKLLLSDSGFYLCAWTGNSYEQYFGPGTRLTVT.

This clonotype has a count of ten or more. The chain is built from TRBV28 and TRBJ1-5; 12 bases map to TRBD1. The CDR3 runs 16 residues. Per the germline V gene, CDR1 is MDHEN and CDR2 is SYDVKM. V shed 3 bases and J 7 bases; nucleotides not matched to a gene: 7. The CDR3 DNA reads TGTGCCAGCAGTTTTAGGGGACAGGGGGCTCAGCAGCCCCAGCATTTT. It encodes CASSFRGQGAQQPQHF.

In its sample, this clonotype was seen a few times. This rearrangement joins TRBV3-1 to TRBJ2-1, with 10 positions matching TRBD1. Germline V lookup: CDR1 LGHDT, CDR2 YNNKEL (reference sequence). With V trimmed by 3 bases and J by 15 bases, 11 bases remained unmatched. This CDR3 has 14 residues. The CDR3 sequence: CASSHQTGGLRPFF. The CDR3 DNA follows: TGTGCCAGCAGCCATCAGACAGGGGGCTTGAGGCCGTTCTTC.

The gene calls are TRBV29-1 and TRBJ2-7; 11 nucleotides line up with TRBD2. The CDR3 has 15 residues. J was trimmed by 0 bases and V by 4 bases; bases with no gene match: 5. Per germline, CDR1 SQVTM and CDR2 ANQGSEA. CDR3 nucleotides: TGCAGCGTTGTTACTAGCGGGAGACGCTCCTACGAGCAGTACTTC. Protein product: CSVVTSGRRSYEQYF.

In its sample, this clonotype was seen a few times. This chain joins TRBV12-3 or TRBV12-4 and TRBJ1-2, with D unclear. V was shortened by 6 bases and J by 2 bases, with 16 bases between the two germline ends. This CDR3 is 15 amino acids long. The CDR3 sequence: CASSLDPEENYGYTF. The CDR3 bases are TGTGCCAGCAGCTTGGACCCGGAGGAAAACTATGGCTACACCTTC.

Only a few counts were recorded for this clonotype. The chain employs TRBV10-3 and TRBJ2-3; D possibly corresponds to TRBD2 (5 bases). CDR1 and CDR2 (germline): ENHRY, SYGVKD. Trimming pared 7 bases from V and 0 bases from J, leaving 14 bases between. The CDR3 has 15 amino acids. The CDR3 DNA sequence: TGTGCCATCAAGGCGAGCCGCGGGAGCACAGATACGCAGTATTTT. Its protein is CAIKASRGSTDTQYF.

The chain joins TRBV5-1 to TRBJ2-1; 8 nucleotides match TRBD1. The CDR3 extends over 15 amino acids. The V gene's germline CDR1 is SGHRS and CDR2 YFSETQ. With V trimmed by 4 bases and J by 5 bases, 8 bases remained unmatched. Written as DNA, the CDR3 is TGCGCCAGCAGCGTAGGGACAGGTCAACACAATGAGCAGTTCTTC. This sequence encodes CASSVGTGQHNEQFF.